This T cell receptor beta chain derives from a study of neurological immune-mediated disorders. Study conclusions and caveats: Private repertoires in all groups were suggested by the absence of shared CDR3 amino acid sequences among expanded clones across subjects. Patients with HTLV-1-associated myelopathy showed the most TCR clonal expansion. Those with multiple sclerosis showed the least, falling below healthy controls.

The V gene lost 6 bases and the J gene lost 5 bases, with 19 bases spanning the gap. The CDR3 loop spans 14 amino acids. Germline V CDR1 and CDR2: DFQATT, SNEGSKA (reference sequence). This sample's time point: longitudinal time-point 1 (baseline). Preparation of the unsorted libraries drew on 2 million PBMCs stored at -80 C. Turning to this clonotype: Its antigen is undetermined.

The cDNA was synthesized by means of template-switch 5'RACE, which was carried out with 10-nucleotide random UMIs. TCRdb analysed the 5' RACE reads with MiXCR anew, one entry per CDR3 protein. The data show about 60,000 distinct CDR3 sequences, approximately 11% seen once. The chain recombines TRBV20-1 with TRBJ2-5, with a weak D call TRBD2 (5 bases). The receptor was derived from a male donor with HTLV-1-associated myelopathy (HAM/TSP). What was sequenced was PBMCs. Here the CDR3 reads CSAQRVAMGETQYF. The DNA of the CDR3 is TGCAGTGCCCAGAGGGTAGCTATGGGGGAGACCCAGTACTTC.